These 18 T cell receptor beta chains came from one sample sequenced in a study of human T cells and chemical hapten exposure. Time point noted: pre-sensitization, week 0. The treatment here: therapeutic diphenylcyclopropenone sensitization with weekly scalp DPC. TCRdb itself ran the RACE reads through MiXCR, one entry per CDR3 protein. Of some 300,000 distinct CDR3 sequences listed, about 5.4% are singletons. Source: whole blood, taken in connection with sensitization to the hapten diphenylcyclopropenone (DPC). Source of these receptors: a woman aged 18-29 years with alopecia areata. Some clones in this sample may be carry-over from other donors' samples.

This clonotype showed up many times. The gene calls are TRBV25-1 and TRBJ2-7, with unresolved D. Per germline, CDR1 MGHDK and CDR2 SYGVNS. The CDR3 is 13 residues long. V lost 6 bases and J lost 6, with 15 bases in between. CDR3 amino acids: CASSPVGGREQYF. The CDR3 coding sequence is TGTGCCAGCAGCCCCGTTGGTGGGCGCGAGCAGTACTTC.

This clonotype showed up just a few times. The chain couples TRBV2 to TRBJ1-6; 9 bases are a match to TRBD1. With V trimmed by 6 bases and J by 7 bases, 19 bases remained unmatched. Germline V gene data show CDR1 as SNHLY and CDR2 as FYNNEI. This CDR3 has 19 residues. CDR3 in DNA: TGTGCCAGCAGCTTTACCGGGACAGGGTATTCAGAGGGAAATTCACCCCTCCACTTT. The encoded protein is CASSFTGTGYSEGNSPLHF.

This clonotype occurred a few times. The chain has TRBV6-5 and TRBJ2-6; a possible D gene is TRBD2 (5 bases). Germline loops: CDR1 MNHEY, CDR2 SVGAGI. The CDR3 has 15 residues. Trimming took off 2 bases at V and 4 bases at J, with 9 bases between the two ends. The CDR3 bases are TGTGCCAGCAGTTACAGGGAGACGGGGGCCAACGTCCTGACTTTC. This gives the protein CASSYRETGANVLTF.

This clonotype appeared a few times. The rearrangement joins TRBV11-2 to TRBJ2-7; 8 bases agree with TRBD2. V lost 7 bases and J lost 4; bases outside the gene matches: 9. The CDR3 is made up of 14 amino acids. CDR1 and CDR2 from the germline V gene are SGHAT and FQNNGV. The DNA of the CDR3 is TGTGCCAGCACCGATACGGGGGGGCTGTACGAGCAGTACTTC. Its translation: CASTDTGGLYEQYF.

This rearrangement joins TRBV13 to TRBJ1-1, with a weak D call TRBD1 (6 bases). This CDR3 is built from 13 residues. Trimming stripped 4 bases from V and 6 bases from J, with 12 bases between. Germline loops: CDR1 PRHDT, CDR2 FYEKMQ (reference sequence). The CDR3 DNA reads TGTGCCAGCAGCTCCGGGGGCACTTCTGAAGCTTTCTTT. Amino acids: CASSSGGTSEAFF.

This clonotype was recorded many times. V and J are TRBV6-2 or TRBV6-3 and TRBJ1-1; 7 bases align to TRBD1. The CDR3 has 16 amino acids. After removal of 6 bases from V and 4 bases from J, the junction contained 14 bases not matched to a gene. Germline V gene lookup returns CDR1 MNHEY and CDR2 SVGEGT. The CDR3 reads CASSRPGHSGGTEAFF. DNA for the CDR3: TGTGCCAGCAGCCGACCAGGACACTCAGGGGGCACTGAAGCTTTCTTT.

This clonotype was recorded at least ten times. The chain links TRBV10-3 to TRBJ2-6, with D uncertain. V was cut by 2 bases and J by 6 bases, with 8 bases left in between. The CDR3 contains 14 residues. CDR1 is ENHRY and CDR2 is SYGVKD in the germline V gene. CDR3 nucleotides: TGTGCCATCAGTGAGGGAGAAGAGGCCAACGTCCTGACTTTC. Translated: CAISEGEEANVLTF.

This clonotype came up many times. CDR3 region: CSVARDTQYF. DNA for the CDR3: TGCAGCGTTGCCCGAGATACGCAGTATTTT. The chain carries TRBV29-1 and TRBJ2-3; D call uncertain. The CDR3 extends over 10 amino acids. V was shortened by 4 bases and J by 5 bases, with 4 bases between the two germline ends. The germline gives CDR1 SQVTM, CDR2 ANQGSEA.

There are a few counts of this clonotype. The CDR3 is CASSQDEGRARAEAFF. The CDR3 bases are TGCGCCAGCAGCCAAGATGAGGGCAGGGCGAGAGCTGAAGCTTTCTTT. The rearrangement uses TRBV4-1 and TRBJ1-1; tentative D call: TRBD1 (5 bases). Looked up from germline, CDR1 is MGHRA and CDR2 is YSYEKL. The CDR3 runs to 16 residues. Deletions cut 0 bases from V and 6 bases from J, with 17 bases between.

At least ten counts were recorded for this clonotype. The chain employs TRBV7-2 and TRBJ2-1; no clear D. The CDR3 spans 14 residues. CDR1 is SGHTA and CDR2 is FQGNSA in the germline V gene. V shed 1 base and J shed 8 bases, with 12 bases lying between them. The chain's CDR3 is CASSLGATSHEQFF. In DNA, the CDR3 is TGTGCCAGCAGCTTAGGCGCCACGTCCCATGAGCAGTTCTTC.

This clonotype was seen repeatedly, ten times or more. The rearrangement joins TRBV7-9 to TRBJ1-1, with D unresolved. Germline assignment: CDR1 SEHNR and CDR2 FQNEAQ (reference sequence). V lost 0 bases, J lost 0 bases, and 11 bases lay in between. CDR3 length: 16 residues. The CDR3 protein is CASSLAPRGVNTEAFF. The DNA for the CDR3 is TGTGCCAGCAGCTTAGCCCCACGGGGAGTGAACACTGAAGCTTTCTTT.

The chain joins TRBV20-1 to TRBJ1-5, with a weak D call TRBD1 (6 bases). The CDR3 runs 15 residues. CDR1 DFQATT and CDR2 SNEGSKA come from the germline V gene (reference sequence). V lost 3 bases to trimming and J lost 2 bases, with 14 bases between them. The CDR3, as DNA: TGCAGTGCTAGGTCAACAGGGAGTGGCAATCAGCCCCAGCATTTT. Encoded protein: CSARSTGSGNQPQHF.

The chain couples TRBV28 to TRBJ2-5; D possibly corresponds to TRBD1 (5 bases). Germline CDR1 is MDHEN and CDR2 is SYDVKM. This CDR3 comprises 13 residues. Trimming removed 8 bases from V and 5 bases from J, with 15 bases in between. The CDR3 DNA reads as TGTGCCAGCGGAAGGGGTCTCCTTGAGACCCAGTACTTC. Translated, it gives CASGRGLLETQYF. Full variable domain (outside the CDR3, taken from reference TRBV28 and TRBJ2-5): DVKVTQSSRYLVKRTGEKVFLECVQDMDHENMFWYRQDPGLGLRLIYFSYDVKMKEKGDIPEGYSVSREKKERFSLILESASTNQTSMYLCASGRGLLETQYFGPGTRLLVL.

This clonotype was found many times. This sequence joins TRBV9 and TRBJ1-1; D is ambiguous. V lost 0 bases and J lost 7, with 7 bases in between. The V gene's germline CDR1 is SGDLS and CDR2 YYNGEE. The CDR3 runs 12 residues. CDR3 nucleotides: TGTGCCAGCAGCGTAGATGAGGATGAAGCTTTCTTT. It yields the protein CASSVDEDEAFF.

This clonotype was found many times. J is TRBJ2-1 and V is TRBV9, with 7 positions matching TRBD2. The CDR3 is 15 residues long. Germline CDR1 reads SGDLS; CDR2 reads YYNGEE. Trimming removed 4 bases from V and 3 bases from J; junction bases left unmatched: 7. CDR3 loop: CASSLGTNFYNEQFF. The CDR3 DNA follows: TGTGCCAGCAGCCTTGGGACTAATTTCTACAATGAGCAGTTCTTC.

This clonotype was seen only a few times. The CDR3 protein is CASSFSPQGRELFF. CDR3 DNA: TGTGCCAGCAGCTTCTCACCCCAGGGAAGGGAGCTGTTTTTT. The chain carries TRBV7-8 and TRBJ2-2; possible D gene TRBD1, 5 bases. The CDR3 totals 14 residues. CDR1 SGHVS and CDR2 FQNEAQ come from the germline V gene. Trimming removed 3 bases from V and 9 bases from J, with 14 bases in between.

This clonotype was recorded at least ten times. The chain recombines TRBV4-2 with TRBJ2-1, with TRBD2 matching 12 bases. Germline trimming cut 5 bases from V and 8 bases from J; bases unmatched to any gene: 7. The CDR3 has 15 residues. The germline CDR1 and CDR2 sequences are LGHNA and YNFKEQ. CDR3 nucleotides: TGTGCCAGCAGCAGCCTAGCGGGGGGGCACGATGAGCAGTTCTTC. Protein sequence: CASSSLAGGHDEQFF.

The V call is TRBV11-1, the J call TRBJ1-2; 8 nucleotides align to TRBD1. This CDR3 is 14 amino acids long. Per the germline V gene, CDR1 is SGHAT and CDR2 is FQDESV (reference sequence). V lost 3 bases to trimming and J lost 5 bases; unmatched junction nucleotides: 5. This chain's CDR3 is CASSLGQAQYGYTF. In nucleotides, the CDR3 is TGTGCCAGCAGCTTGGGACAGGCCCAATATGGCTACACCTTC.